A single sample is the source of the 14 T cell receptor beta chains below, sequenced in a study of human T cells and chemical hapten exposure. Time point of the sample: pre-sensitization, week 0. Described treatment: therapeutic diphenylcyclopropenone sensitization with weekly scalp DPC. A single record per CDR3 protein comes from TCRdb applying MiXCR to the RACE reads. The sample contains about 290,000 distinct CDR3 sequences, about 7.7% of which appear only once. The sample was whole blood, taken in connection with sensitization to the hapten diphenylcyclopropenone (DPC). The receptors were gathered from a young man with alopecia areata. Some clones in this sample may be carry-over from other donors' samples.

The V and J genes are TRBV20-1 and TRBJ2-1; 9 bases fit TRBD2. J was trimmed by 6 bases and V by 2 bases; bases with no gene match: 5. Germline CDR1 and CDR2: DFQATT and SNEGSKA (reference sequence). CDR3 length equals 14 residues. CDR3 nucleotide sequence: TGCAGTGCTAGACTAGCGGGGATCACCAATGAGCAGTTCTTC. As protein: CSARLAGITNEQFF.

The chain employs TRBV5-1 and TRBJ1-1; tentatively, D is TRBD1 (6 bases). V dropped 2 bases and J dropped 5 bases, with 13 bases sitting between them. This CDR3 is built from 14 residues. Germline V gene lookup returns CDR1 SGHRS and CDR2 YFSETQ. The CDR3 region is CASSLWGAETEAFF. CDR3 bases: TGCGCCAGCAGCTTATGGGGGGCTGAGACTGAAGCTTTCTTT.

CDR3 residues: CASSLQGLDSPLHF. DNA of the CDR3: TGTGCCAGCAGCTTACAGGGCCTGGATTCACCCCTCCACTTT. V gene TRBV7-2 combines with J gene TRBJ1-6; the D gene is possibly TRBD1 (5 bases). The ends were cut back, 2 bases at V and 8 bases at J, with 10 bases in the middle. The CDR3 loop spans 14 amino acids. Germline values: CDR1 SGHTA, CDR2 FQGNSA.

This clonotype was recorded at least ten times. The junction departs from germline at one end; a sequencing error may be responsible. The CDR3 reads CASSLGGLNTEAFF. The CDR3 DNA is TGCGCCAGCAGCTTGGGGGGGTTGAACACTGAAGCTTTCTTT. This rearrangement joins TRBV7-9 to TRBJ1-1, with D perhaps matching TRBD1 (5 bases). The CDR3 length is 14 residues. Germline values: CDR1 SEHNR, CDR2 FQNEAQ (reference sequence).

The table lists this clonotype with many counts. The chain has TRBV7-2 and TRBJ2-1, with 8 bases fitting TRBD1. The CDR3 is 14 amino acids. CDR1 SGHTA and CDR2 FQGNSA come from the germline V gene. After removal of 10 bases from V and 8 bases from J, the junction contained 13 bases not matched to a gene. CDR3 bases: TGTGCCATAACAGGACAGGGAAGACTAGATGAGCAGTTCTTC. Amino acids: CAITGQGRLDEQFF.

The CDR3 DNA follows: TGTGCCAGCAGCTTAGGAGGGGGTGACAATCAGCCCCAGCATTTT. Its protein is CASSLGGGDNQPQHF. The chain joins TRBV7-8 to TRBJ1-5; a weak D match, TRBD1 (6 bases). CDR1 SGHVS and CDR2 FQNEAQ come from the germline V gene. Between the trimmed V and J ends, which lost 1 base and 3 bases, there was a span of 10 bases. The CDR3 length is 15 residues.

This clonotype is deemed medium-sized. V and J are TRBV3-1 and TRBJ1-2, with D possibly TRBD1 on 6 matching bases. V was shortened by 1 base and J by 5 bases, with 17 bases between the two germline ends. The CDR3 consists of 16 residues. Germline-derived CDR1 and CDR2 are LGHDT and YNNKEL (reference sequence). The CDR3 spells CASSQVGTGRGYGYTF. CDR3 nucleotides: TGTGCCAGCAGCCAAGTGGGAACTGGCAGGGGATATGGCTACACCTTC.

This clonotype was counted between two and nine times. The CDR3 DNA is TGTGCCAGCAGTGGACAACTCCCCTCTACCTATGGCTACACCTTC. Protein: CASSGQLPSTYGYTF. The rearrangement links TRBV2 to TRBJ1-2; D is ambiguous. Trimming pared 4 bases from V and 4 bases from J, leaving 16 bases between. Looked up from germline, CDR1 is SNHLY and CDR2 is FYNNEI. The CDR3 runs to 15 residues. Together with reference TRBV2 and TRBJ1-2, the CDR3 gives the full variable domain: EPEVTQTPSHQVTQMGQEVILRCVPISNHLYFYWYRQILGQKVEFLVSFYNNEISEKSEIFDDQFSVERPDGSNFTLKIRSTKLEDSAMYFCASSGQLPSTYGYTFGSGTRLTVV.

The rearrangement joins TRBV7-9 to TRBJ1-2; TRBD1 is a possible D gene (5 bases). Germline assignment: CDR1 SEHNR and CDR2 FQNEAQ (reference sequence). Trimming stripped 1 base from V and 2 bases from J, with 11 bases between. The CDR3 has 15 amino acids. CDR3 region: CASSLELWDNYGYTF. The CDR3, as DNA: TGTGCCAGCAGCTTAGAACTCTGGGACAACTATGGCTACACCTTC.

CDR3 residues: CASSPQWGRTEAFF. The CDR3, as DNA: TGTGCCAGCAGCCCCCAGTGGGGACGGACTGAAGCTTTCTTT. The chain uses TRBV11-2 and TRBJ1-1; TRBD1 is a possible D gene (5 bases). From germline, CDR1 is SGHAT and CDR2 FQNNGV. The CDR3 is 14 residues long. Trimming stripped 5 bases from V and 5 bases from J, with 15 bases between. Complete variable domain (other parts from reference TRBV11-2 and TRBJ1-1): EAGVAQSPRYKIIEKRQSVAFWCNPISGHATLYWYQQILGQGPKLLIQFQNNGVVDDSQLPKDRFSAERLKGVDSTLKIQPAKLEDSAVYLCASSPQWGRTEAFFGQGTRLTVV.

This clonotype appeared many times. The rearrangement joins TRBV5-1 to TRBJ1-2; no clear D gene. Germline V gene sequence: CDR1 SGHRS, CDR2 YFSETQ. This CDR3 is built from 13 residues. V dropped 0 bases and J dropped 3 bases, with 6 bases sitting between them. Here the CDR3 reads CASSLAGDYGYTF. The CDR3 DNA follows: TGCGCCAGCAGCTTGGCCGGTGACTATGGCTACACCTTC.

The sample holds a few counts of this clonotype. The chain employs TRBV24-1 and TRBJ2-5, with 9 nucleotides matching TRBD1. CDR3 length: 15 residues. CDR1 is KGHDR, CDR2 SFDVKD, per germline. The V gene end was trimmed by 3 bases and the J gene end by 5 bases; junction bases not matched to a gene: 6. CDR3 loop: CATSDDWTGEETQYF. The CDR3 nucleotides read TGTGCCACCAGTGATGACTGGACAGGGGAGGAGACCCAGTACTTC.

This clonotype was seen repeatedly, ten times or more. The chain employs TRBV6-2 or TRBV6-3 and TRBJ1-2; D perhaps matches TRBD1 (5 bases). The CDR3 covers 12 residues. V was shortened by 5 bases and J by 6 bases, with 10 bases between the two germline ends. Germline values: CDR1 MNHEY, CDR2 SVGEGT. The CDR3 sequence is CASSPGHDGYTF. The CDR3 nucleotides are TGTGCCAGCAGTCCTGGACACGATGGCTACACCTTC.

The table lists this clonotype with a few counts. The rearrangement uses TRBV20-1 and TRBJ1-1; no clear D gene. The ends were cut back, 3 bases at V and 1 base at J, with 6 bases in the middle. The V gene's germline CDR1 is DFQATT and CDR2 SNEGSKA (reference sequence). The CDR3 has 12 residues. This CDR3 reads CSASDGNTEAFF. For the CDR3, the DNA is TGCAGTGCTAGCGATGGGAACACTGAAGCTTTCTTT.